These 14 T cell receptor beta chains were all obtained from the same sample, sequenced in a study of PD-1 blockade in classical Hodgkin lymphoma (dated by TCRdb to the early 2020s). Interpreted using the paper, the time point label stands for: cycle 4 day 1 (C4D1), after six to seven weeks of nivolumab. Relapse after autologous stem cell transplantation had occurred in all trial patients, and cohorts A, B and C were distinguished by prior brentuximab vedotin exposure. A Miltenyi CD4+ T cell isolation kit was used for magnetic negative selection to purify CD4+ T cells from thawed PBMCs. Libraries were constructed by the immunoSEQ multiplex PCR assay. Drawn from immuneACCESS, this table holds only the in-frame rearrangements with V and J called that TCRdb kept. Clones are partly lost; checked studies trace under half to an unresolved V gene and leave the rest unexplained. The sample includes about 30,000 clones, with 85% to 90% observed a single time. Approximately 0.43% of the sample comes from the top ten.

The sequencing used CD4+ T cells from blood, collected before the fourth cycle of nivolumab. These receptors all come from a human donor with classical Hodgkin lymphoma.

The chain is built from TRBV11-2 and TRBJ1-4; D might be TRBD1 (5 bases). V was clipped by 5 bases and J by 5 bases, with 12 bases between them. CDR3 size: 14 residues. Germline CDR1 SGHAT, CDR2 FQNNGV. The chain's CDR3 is CASSQGRLNEKLFF. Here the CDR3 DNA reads TGTGCCAGCAGCCAGGGACGGTTAAATGAAAAACTGTTTTTT.

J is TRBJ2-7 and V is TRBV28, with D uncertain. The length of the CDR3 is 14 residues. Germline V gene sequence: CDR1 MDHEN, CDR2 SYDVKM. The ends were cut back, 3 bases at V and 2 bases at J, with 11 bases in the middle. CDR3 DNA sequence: TGTGCCAGCAGTTTCGCGGACGGCCCCTACGAGCAGTACTTC. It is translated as CASSFADGPYEQYF. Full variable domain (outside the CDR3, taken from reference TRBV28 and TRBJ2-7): DVKVTQSSRYLVKRTGEKVFLECVQDMDHENMFWYRQDPGLGLRLIYFSYDVKMKEKGDIPEGYSVSREKKERFSLILESASTNQTSMYLCASSFADGPYEQYFGPGTRLTVT.

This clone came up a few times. CDR3 nucleotides: TGTGCCAGCAGCTTGGTTAATTCACCCCTCCACTTT. Protein product: CASSLVNSPLHF. The rearrangement uses TRBV5-5 and TRBJ1-6; unclear D gene. The CDR3 runs 12 residues. V was cut by 0 bases and J by 6 bases, with 1 base left in between. Per the germline V gene, CDR1 is SGHKS and CDR2 is YYEKEE (reference sequence).

The chain's CDR3 is CASSSPGRGSYNSPLHF. DNA of the CDR3: TGTGCCAGCAGTAGCCCGGGGCGGGGCTCCTATAATTCACCCCTCCACTTT. J is TRBJ1-6 and V is TRBV7-2; a possible D gene is TRBD1 (5 bases). V lost 6 bases to trimming and J lost 0 bases, with 15 bases between them. CDR1 SGHTA and CDR2 FQGNSA come from the germline V gene. This CDR3 is 17 amino acids long.

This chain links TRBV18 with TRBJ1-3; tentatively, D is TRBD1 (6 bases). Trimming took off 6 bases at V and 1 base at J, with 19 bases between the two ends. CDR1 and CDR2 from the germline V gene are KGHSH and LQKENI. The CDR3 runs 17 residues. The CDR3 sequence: CASSNQGQGTSGNTIYF. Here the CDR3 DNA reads TGTGCCAGCTCGAACCAGGGGCAGGGCACTTCTGGAAACACCATATATTTT.

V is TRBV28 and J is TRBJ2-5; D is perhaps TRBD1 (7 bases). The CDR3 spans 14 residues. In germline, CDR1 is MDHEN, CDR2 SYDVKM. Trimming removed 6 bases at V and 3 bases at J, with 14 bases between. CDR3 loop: CASSSGGIKETQYF. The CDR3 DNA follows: TGTGCCAGCAGCTCAGGGGGGATCAAAGAGACCCAGTACTTC.

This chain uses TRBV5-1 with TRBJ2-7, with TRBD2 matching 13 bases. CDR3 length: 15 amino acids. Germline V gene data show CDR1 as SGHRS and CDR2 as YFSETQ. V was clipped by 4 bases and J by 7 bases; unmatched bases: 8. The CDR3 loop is CASSLGLAGVGEQYF. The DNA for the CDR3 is TGCGCCAGCAGCCTCGGACTAGCGGGAGTGGGGGAGCAGTACTTC. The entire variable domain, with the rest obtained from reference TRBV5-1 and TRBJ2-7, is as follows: KAGVTQTPRYLIKTRGQQVTLSCSPISGHRSVSWYQQTPGQGLQFLFEYFSETQRNKGNFPGRFSGRQFSNSRSEMNVSTLELGDSALYLCASSLGLAGVGEQYFGPGTRLTVT.

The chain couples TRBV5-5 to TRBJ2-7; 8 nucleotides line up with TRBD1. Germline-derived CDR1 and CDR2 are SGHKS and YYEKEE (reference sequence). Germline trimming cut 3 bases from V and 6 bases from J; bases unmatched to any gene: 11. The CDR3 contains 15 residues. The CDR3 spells CASSWGQALGREQYF. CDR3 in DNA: TGTGCCAGCAGCTGGGGACAGGCGTTAGGTCGCGAGCAGTACTTC.

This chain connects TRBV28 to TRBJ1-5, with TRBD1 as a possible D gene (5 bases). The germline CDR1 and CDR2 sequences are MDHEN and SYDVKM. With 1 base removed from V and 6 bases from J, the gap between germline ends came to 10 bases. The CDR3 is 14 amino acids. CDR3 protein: CASSLLRGIQPQHF. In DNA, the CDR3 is TGTGCCAGCAGTTTATTACGGGGGATTCAGCCCCAGCATTTT.

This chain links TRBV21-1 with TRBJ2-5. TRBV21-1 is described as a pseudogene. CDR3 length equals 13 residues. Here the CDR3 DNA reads TGTGCCAGCAGCAAAGGGGGGCAAGAGACCCAGTACTTC. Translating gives CASSKGGQETQYF.

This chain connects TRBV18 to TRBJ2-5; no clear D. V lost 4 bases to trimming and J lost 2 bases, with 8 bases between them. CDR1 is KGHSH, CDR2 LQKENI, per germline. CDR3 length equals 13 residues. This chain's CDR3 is CASSRRAQETQYF. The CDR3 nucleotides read TGTGCCAGCTCACGACGGGCACAAGAGACCCAGTACTTC.

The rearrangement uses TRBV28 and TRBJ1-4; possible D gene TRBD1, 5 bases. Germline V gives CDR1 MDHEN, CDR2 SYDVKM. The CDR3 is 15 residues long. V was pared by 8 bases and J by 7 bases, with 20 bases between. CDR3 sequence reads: CASSKQAIAGEKLFF. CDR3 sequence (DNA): TGTGCCAGCTCAAAACAGGCCATCGCGGGTGAAAAACTGTTTTTT.

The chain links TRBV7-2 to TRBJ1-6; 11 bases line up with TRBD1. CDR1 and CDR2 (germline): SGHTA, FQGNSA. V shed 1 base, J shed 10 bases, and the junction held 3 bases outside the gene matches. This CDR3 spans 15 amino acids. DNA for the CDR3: TGTGCCAGCAGCTTAGTTGGACAGGGGGCCTCACCCCTCCACTTT. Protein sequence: CASSLVGQGASPLHF. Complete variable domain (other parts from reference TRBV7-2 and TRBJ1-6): GAGVSQSPSNKVTEKGKDVELRCDPISGHTALYWYRQSLGQGLEFLIYFQGNSAPDKSGLPSDRFSAERTGGSVSTLTIQRTQQEDSAVYLCASSLVGQGASPLHFGNGTRLTVT.

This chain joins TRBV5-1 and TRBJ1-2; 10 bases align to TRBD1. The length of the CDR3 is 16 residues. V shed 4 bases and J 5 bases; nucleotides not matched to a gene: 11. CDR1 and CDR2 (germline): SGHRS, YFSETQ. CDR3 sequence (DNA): TGCGCCAGCAGCCCAAGGGGACAGGGGACCGCATATGGCTACACCTTC. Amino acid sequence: CASSPRGQGTAYGYTF.